This TCR beta chain derives from a study of shared clonotypes between healthy human individuals. Details on this clone: The antigen is undetermined.

Study findings and constraints: Non-shared clonotypes showed lower generation probabilities than clonotypes common to all four donors.

Replicate sorted-subset PCRs were loaded with 150 to 250 ng DNA, about 31,000 T cell genomes. The repertoire was sequenced with immunoSEQ multiplex PCR; TCRdb's copy has only in-frame clones and lacks some. The data contain approximately 2.3 million clones, 85% to 95% of them singletons. The clonotype comes from a man between 18 and 35 years old in good health. Some clones in this sample may be carry-over from other donors' samples. Sequencing was done on a sample of naive CD4+ T cells from PBMCs. Documented subset: CD45RA+ positively selected.

The CDR3 sequence: CASSLGRGGAPYEQYF. The CDR3, as DNA: TGTGCCAGCAGCTTGGGACGTGGGGGGGCCCCCTACGAGCAGTACTTC. V gene TRBV11-2 combines with J gene TRBJ2-7; TRBD2 is a possible D gene (7 bases). V dropped 3 bases and J dropped 2 bases, with 17 bases sitting between them. Germline CDR1 reads SGHAT; CDR2 reads FQNNGV. This CDR3 is 16 amino acids long. Based on the CDR3 plus reference TRBV11-2 and TRBJ2-7, the full variable domain is EAGVAQSPRYKIIEKRQSVAFWCNPISGHATLYWYQQILGQGPKLLIQFQNNGVVDDSQLPKDRFSAERLKGVDSTLKIQPAKLEDSAVYLCASSLGRGGAPYEQYFGPGTRLTVT.